This T cell receptor beta chain was sequenced for a study of shared clonotypes between healthy human individuals. At the level of the study: With ages of 18 to 49, the donors were a couple of women and a few men. Notes on the study in general: Memory subsets had estimated richness that was generally smaller than that of naive subsets.

Regarding this clone: Its antigen is currently unknown.

Once extracted for a subset, genomic DNA was divided evenly among several immunoSEQ plates. Profiled with immunoSEQ multiplex PCR; TCRdb holds only in-frame clones, not every one. The data show about 960,000 clones, 76% seen once. This CDR3 is built from 10 residues. Germline V lookup: CDR1 DFQATT, CDR2 SNEGSKA (reference sequence). Memory CD4+ cells were the fraction left after CD45RA+ naive selection. The chain has TRBV20-1 and TRBJ2-1, with TRBD2 as a possible D gene (5 bases). The material sequenced was memory CD4+ T cells sorted from blood. Indicated subset: CD45RA-negative fraction. The sequence derives from a man aged 18 to 29 in good health. This chain's CDR3 is CTPLAGEQFF. The CDR3 region has the DNA TGCACCCCGCTAGCCGGTGAGCAGTTCTTC.